This T cell receptor beta chain was identified during a study of cytomegalovirus exposure and HLA in healthy donors. General study results and limits: TCR clusters originating in the first cohort tended to co-occur in the approximately 120 validation repertoires, according to a later analysis.

Comment on this clone: Its antigen is not known.

Method: immunoSEQ multiplex PCR; TCRdb's copy keeps in-frame clones and lacks some. The sample yields 45,000 to 65,000 clones, 90% to 95% seen once. The trim removed 5 bases at V and 7 bases at J, leaving 9 bases unmatched. This CDR3 comprises 16 residues. Germline V gene sequence: CDR1 MNHEY, CDR2 SMNVEV (reference sequence). The sample consisted of PBMCs. The clonotype comes from a woman aged 18-29 years in good health and CMV-seropositive. The chain combines TRBV27 with TRBJ2-1; 12 bases align to TRBD1. This chain's CDR3 is CASSLVGQGAGNEQFF. In DNA, the CDR3 is TGTGCCAGCAGTCTTGTGGGACAGGGGGCAGGGAATGAGCAGTTCTTC.